Each of the 32 T cell receptor beta chains below was sequenced from the same sample in a study of Graves' ophthalmopathy and Graves' hyperthyroidism. Amplification of the TCR beta CDR3 regions used RNA transcripts (as template). First-round RT-PCR with HTBI primers preceded a second-round multiplex PCR. Using its own MiXCR run on the multiplex PCR reads, TCRdb lists one record per CDR3 protein. This table holds some 1.1 million distinct CDR3 sequences, less than 45% found once. Specimen: peripheral blood or thyroid tissue (not recorded which). These receptors all stem from an adult man with Graves' hyperthyroidism.

The table lists this clonotype with many counts. The chain is built from TRBV12-3 or TRBV12-4 and TRBJ2-5, with 8 bases matching TRBD1. The CDR3 length is 15 residues. J was trimmed by 0 bases and V by 3 bases; bases with no gene match: 3. The CDR3, as DNA: TGTGCCAGCAGTTTGGGACAGGCGTACCAAGAGACCCAGTACTTC. It translates to CASSLGQAYQETQYF.

This clonotype was counted at least ten times. This sequence joins TRBV6-1 and TRBJ1-1; a weak D match, TRBD1 (6 bases). From germline, CDR1 is MNHNS and CDR2 SASEGT. The CDR3 sequence is 14 residues long. The V gene lost 0 bases and the J gene lost 7 bases, with 12 bases spanning the gap. This chain's CDR3 is CASSEAQGTIEAFF. In nucleotides, the CDR3 is TGTGCCAGCAGTGAAGCGCAAGGGACAATTGAAGCTTTCTTT.

This clonotype was counted at least ten times. This chain joins TRBV11-2 and TRBJ1-1; TRBD1 matches at 9 bases. V trimming: 5 bases; J trimming: 4 bases; junction bases outside the gene matches: 14. Germline V CDR1 and CDR2: SGHAT, FQNNGV. This CDR3 spans 17 amino acids. The CDR3 bases are TGTGCCAGCAGCGCAAGGTGGACAGGGGCGGGTTCCACTGAAGCTTTCTTT. Translated, it gives CASSARWTGAGSTEAFF.

Regarding this clonotype: A junction end diverges from the germline sequence, so it may reflect a read error. This chain links TRBV5-1 with TRBJ2-5; 11 bases match TRBD2. The CDR3 has 17 residues. The germline V gene has CDR1 SGHRS and CDR2 YFSETQ. CDR3 protein: CASSLGGTSGLQETQHF. The CDR3 nucleotides are TGCGCCAGCAGCTTGGGAGGGACTAGCGGTCTCCAAGAGACCCAGCACTTC.

V usage is TRBV10-2 and J usage is TRBJ2-7, with a possible D match to TRBD2 (8 bases). Germline V gene lookup returns CDR1 WSHSY and CDR2 SAAADI. V was shortened by 3 bases and J by 7 bases, with 28 bases between the two germline ends. The CDR3 extends over 18 amino acids. Written as DNA, the CDR3 is TGCGCCAGCAGTGAATGGGAGGGGGCTAGCGGGTTCATGAGGGAGCAGTACTTC. This gives the protein CASSEWEGASGFMREQYF.

This clonotype was seen repeatedly, ten times or more. The rearrangement joins TRBV24-1 to TRBJ2-7, with D tentatively TRBD1 (6 bases). Germline V gives CDR1 KGHDR, CDR2 SFDVKD. This CDR3 is built from 14 residues. The V end was cut by 4 bases, the J end by 4 bases, with 13 bases between. CDR3 nucleotides: TGTGCCACCAGTGACCCAGGGGTAGGATACGAGCAGTACTTC. It translates to CATSDPGVGYEQYF.

This clonotype came up many times. The V call is TRBV7-9, the J call TRBJ1-5, with D maybe TRBD1 (5 bases). This CDR3 is built from 15 residues. V lost 5 bases to trimming and J lost 7 bases, with 18 bases between them. CDR1 and CDR2 from the germline V gene are SEHNR and FQNEAQ (reference sequence). For the CDR3, the DNA is TGTGCCAGCAGCACGGACGGGGCCGAGGGACAGCCCCAGCATTTT. It specifies CASSTDGAEGQPQHF.

The sample holds many counts of this clonotype. The J gene is TRBJ2-6, the V gene TRBV10-3, with 12 bases aligning to TRBD1. The CDR3 sequence is 17 residues long. Germline lookup yields CDR1 ENHRY and CDR2 SYGVKD. The J segment lost 1 base and the V segment lost 6 bases, leaving 4 bases of the junction unmatched. The CDR3 nucleotides read TGTGCCATCAGAATGGGACAGGGGGCTTCTGGGGCCAACGTCCTGACTTTC. It encodes CAIRMGQGASGANVLTF.

The rearrangement joins TRBV25-1 to TRBJ2-5; perhaps TRBD1 as D (6 bases). This CDR3 is 14 amino acids long. Germline V lookup: CDR1 MGHDK, CDR2 SYGVNS. The V gene lost 3 bases and the J gene lost 1 base, with 9 bases spanning the gap. CDR3 in amino acids: CASSDRGIQETQYF. The DNA of the CDR3 is TGTGCCAGCAGTGACAGGGGAATCCAAGAGACCCAGTACTTC.

This clonotype has a single count. The V call is TRBV29-1, the J call TRBJ1-2; no clear D. This CDR3 is 13 amino acids long. The V end lost 4 bases, the J end lost 4 bases, and 13 bases lay between the germline ends. Germline V gene data show CDR1 as SQVTM and CDR2 as ANQGSEA. The CDR3, as DNA: TGCAGCGTTGCGGAGACATACGGCTATGGCTACACCTTC. Its protein is CSVAETYGYGYTF.

This clonotype was seen once. The V gene is TRBV5-1, the J gene TRBJ2-7; no clear D. The V gene lost 4 bases and the J gene lost 10 bases, with 9 bases spanning the gap. The V gene's germline CDR1 is SGHRS and CDR2 YFSETQ. This CDR3 comprises 10 residues. The CDR3, as DNA: TGCGCCAGCAGCCAATCCCGACAGTACTTC. Its protein product is CASSQSRQYF.

This clonotype was seen ten or more times. The chain uses TRBV9 and TRBJ2-2; D uncertain. The V and J ends lost 5 bases and 6 bases respectively, with 11 bases between them. Per germline, CDR1 SGDLS and CDR2 YYNGEE. The CDR3 has 13 amino acids. CDR3 in DNA: TGTGCCAGCAGGGACGGAACCGCCGGGGAGCTGTTTTTT. It codes for CASRDGTAGELFF.

This clonotype appeared a few times. The chain recombines TRBV6-5 with TRBJ1-4, with D possibly being TRBD1 (5 bases). V gave up 2 bases and J gave up 8 bases, with 9 bases separating them. This CDR3 spans 13 amino acids. Germline V lookup: CDR1 MNHEY, CDR2 SVGAGI. CDR3 nucleotides: TGTGCCAGCAGTTACGCGAACAGGGAAAAACTGTTTTTT. Its protein is CASSYANREKLFF.

This clonotype has a count of ten or more. The chain carries TRBV20-1 and TRBJ2-6; D ambiguous. The CDR3 totals 15 residues. V was cut by 6 bases and J by 0 bases, with 12 bases left in between. Looked up from germline, CDR1 is DFQATT and CDR2 is SNEGSKA (reference sequence). The CDR3 reads CSAPVYHSGANVLTF. The CDR3, as DNA: TGCAGTGCCCCCGTTTATCACTCTGGGGCCAACGTCCTGACTTTC.

This clonotype has only a few counts. CDR3 amino acids: CASSQVIGQGNEKLFF. The CDR3, as DNA: TGCGCCAGCAGCCAAGTTATCGGACAGGGGAATGAAAAACTGTTTTTT. The V call is TRBV4-1, the J call TRBJ1-4, with 9 bases fitting TRBD1. With 1 base clipped from V and 5 bases from J, the junction kept 5 bases outside the gene matches. Looked up from germline, CDR1 is MGHRA and CDR2 is YSYEKL. CDR3 length: 16 residues.

This clonotype came up a few times. V gene TRBV6-5 combines with J gene TRBJ1-1; 7 bases fit TRBD1. Trimming at V came to 2 bases and at J to 0 bases, leaving 6 bases not matched to a gene. CDR3 length: 16 residues. CDR1 and CDR2 from the germline V gene are MNHEY and SVGAGI. The CDR3 here is CASSYTPGTVNTEAFF. CDR3 sequence (DNA): TGTGCCAGCAGTTACACGCCCGGGACAGTGAACACTGAAGCTTTCTTT.

Worth noting for this clonotype: A much more abundant neighbour one base away suggests this may be a read error. As the CDR3 is not closed by the conserved phenylalanine or tryptophan, this likely results from a read error. The CDR3 DNA reads as TGCAGTGTCCCAGGACTAGCGGGAAACGAGCAGTACCTC. Translating gives CSVPGLAGNEQYL. The chain employs TRBV20-1 and TRBJ2-7, with TRBD2 matching 12 bases. The CDR3 loop spans 13 amino acids. The V gene end was trimmed by 7 bases and the J gene end by 5 bases; junction bases not matched to a gene: 6. Germline CDR1 and CDR2: DFQATT and SNEGSKA (reference sequence).

The V and J genes are TRBV4-1 and TRBJ2-2; 7 positions agree with TRBD1. The J segment lost 4 bases and the V segment lost 4 bases, leaving 12 bases of the junction unmatched. CDR3 length equals 17 residues. Germline loops: CDR1 MGHRA, CDR2 YSYEKL. CDR3: CASSRDPGTVGTGELFF. The CDR3 nucleotides are TGCGCCAGCAGCCGAGACCCCGGGACAGTAGGCACCGGGGAGCTGTTTTTT.

The chain recombines TRBV7-9 with TRBJ1-5; D gene unclear. Germline V gene lookup returns CDR1 SEHNR and CDR2 FQNEAQ (reference sequence). The CDR3 runs to 14 residues. The V gene lost 1 base and the J gene lost 6 bases, with 10 bases spanning the gap. CDR3 protein: CASSLDRNVQPQHF. The DNA for the CDR3 is TGTGCCAGCAGCTTAGACAGAAACGTTCAGCCCCAGCATTTT.

In the case of this clonotype: Germline and junction disagree at one end, which may indicate a read error. V gene TRBV14 combines with J gene TRBJ2-6, with 8 positions matching TRBD2. Germline-derived CDR1 and CDR2 are SGHDN and FVKESK. This CDR3 has 19 residues. In DNA form, the CDR3 reads TGCGCCAGCAGCTTGGCGGGGGGCAGCCCGTCACGGGGGGCCAACGTCCTGACTTTC. It yields the protein CASSLAGGSPSRGANVLTF.

The table lists this clonotype with a few counts. The CDR3 region has the DNA TGTGCCAGCAGCGTAGCCCCAGCCTTACTCTACGAGCAGTACTTC. Its protein product is CASSVAPALLYEQYF. The rearrangement joins TRBV9 to TRBJ2-7; D call uncertain. Trimming shortened V by 0 bases and J by 3 bases, and 13 bases separated the two germline ends. Per the germline V gene, CDR1 is SGDLS and CDR2 is YYNGEE. The CDR3 extends over 15 amino acids.

This sequence joins TRBV2 and TRBJ1-4; D remains ambiguous. Germline CDR1 SNHLY, CDR2 FYNNEI. The CDR3 consists of 13 residues. V dropped 4 bases and J dropped 8 bases, with 11 bases sitting between them. The CDR3 DNA is TGTGCCAGCAGTGCGTGGGGAAGCGAAAAACTGTTTTTT. This translates into CASSAWGSEKLFF.

This clonotype has just one count. This chain uses TRBV10-3 with TRBJ2-7; TRBD2 matches at 9 bases. From germline, CDR1 is ENHRY and CDR2 SYGVKD. After removal of 2 bases from V and 4 bases from J, the junction contained 3 bases not matched to a gene. The CDR3 is made up of 14 amino acids. CDR3 nucleotide sequence: TGTGCCATCAGTGAGCGACTAGCGGAATACGAGCAGTACTTC. The encoded protein is CAISERLAEYEQYF.

The V call is TRBV20-1, the J call TRBJ2-7, with D unclear. The length of the CDR3 is 13 residues. V lost 3 bases and J 1 base, leaving 10 bases between the germline ends. Germline assignment: CDR1 DFQATT and CDR2 SNEGSKA (reference sequence). The CDR3 DNA sequence: TGCAGTGCTAGGCCGGGTCCGTCCTACGAGCAGTACTTC. This translates into CSARPGPSYEQYF.

The chain joins TRBV10-3 to TRBJ2-7; D not certain. Trimming pared 0 bases from V and 6 bases from J, leaving 21 bases between. This CDR3 has 17 amino acids. The germline V gene encodes CDR1 ENHRY and CDR2 SYGVKD. CDR3 sequence: CAISESGSFRRVGEQYF. The CDR3 DNA follows: TGTGCCATCAGTGAGTCAGGCAGCTTCCGTAGGGTCGGCGAGCAGTACTTC.

The chain is built from TRBV19 and TRBJ2-5, with 13 positions matching TRBD2. This CDR3 has 16 amino acids. V shed 9 bases, J shed 5 bases, and the junction held 12 bases outside the gene matches. Germline V gene sequence: CDR1 LNHDA, CDR2 SQIVND (reference sequence). The CDR3, as DNA: TGTGCCAGCCGAAGTGGGGGACTAGCGGGGCTGGAGACCCAGTACTTC. Translating gives CASRSGGLAGLETQYF.

This clonotype was recorded many times. The V gene is TRBV7-3, the J gene TRBJ2-7, with D perhaps assigned TRBD1 or TRBD2 (6 bases each). The CDR3 length is 15 residues. V shed 2 bases and J shed 7 bases, with 18 bases lying between them. Per the germline V gene, CDR1 is SGHTA and CDR2 is FQGTGA. The CDR3 loop reads CASSLAGHTFQEQYF. The CDR3 region has the DNA TGTGCCAGCAGCTTAGCGGGACACACTTTTCAGGAGCAGTACTTC.

This clonotype was recorded at least ten times. The CDR3 region is CASSPTGPAVYEQYF. Here the CDR3 DNA reads TGTGCCAGCAGCCCTACAGGGCCGGCAGTCTACGAGCAGTACTTC. This sequence joins TRBV7-9 and TRBJ2-7, with a weak D call TRBD1 (6 bases). Germline CDR1 is SEHNR and CDR2 is FQNEAQ (reference sequence). The CDR3 runs to 15 residues. Trimming cost V 5 bases and J 3 bases, with 17 bases left between them.

Concerning this clonotype: A much bigger clone sits one base away, suggesting this may be a read error. The J gene is TRBJ1-2, the V gene TRBV13, with TRBD1 matching 7 bases. Looked up from germline, CDR1 is PRHDT and CDR2 is FYEKMQ (reference sequence). The junction had 11 bases not matched to a gene; V was cut back by 5 bases and J by 8 bases. The CDR3 totals 14 residues. DNA of the CDR3: TGTGCCAGCAGCACAAAAGACAGGGAGCCCGGCTACACCTTC. Translating gives CASSTKDREPGYTF.

The table lists this clonotype with many counts. This chain uses TRBV7-9 with TRBJ1-3; TRBD1 matches 7 bases. The ends lost 5 bases at V and 4 bases at J; junction bases unmatched: 8. Per germline, CDR1 SEHNR and CDR2 FQNEAQ (reference sequence). The CDR3 extends over 15 amino acids. The CDR3 coding sequence is TGTGCCAGCAGCCTCGGGACAGAAACGGGAAACACCATATATTTT. It codes for CASSLGTETGNTIYF. Full variable domain (missing parts from reference TRBV7-9 and TRBJ1-3): DTGVSQNPRHKITKRGQNVTFRCDPISEHNRLYWYRQTLGQGPEFLTYFQNEAQLEKSRLLSDRFSAERPKGSFSTLEIQRTEQGDSAMYLCASSLGTETGNTIYFGEGSWLTVV.

This clonotype was observed at least ten times. V gene TRBV7-2 combines with J gene TRBJ1-6; D is uncertain. The CDR3 covers 15 residues. Germline-derived CDR1 and CDR2 are SGHTA and FQGNSA. V was pared by 2 bases and J by 9 bases, with 14 bases between. The CDR3 loop reads CASSLRQFFGSPLHF. CDR3 sequence (DNA): TGTGCCAGCAGCTTACGGCAGTTTTTCGGTTCACCCCTCCACTTT.

This clonotype turned up a few times. V and J are TRBV27 and TRBJ1-6; D is unclear. There are 13 residues in the CDR3. Trimming pared 5 bases from V and 5 bases from J, leaving 7 bases between. Germline V gene data show CDR1 as MNHEY and CDR2 as SMNVEV (reference sequence). The CDR3 here is CASSRRDNSPLHF. In DNA form, the CDR3 reads TGTGCCAGCAGTAGGAGGGATAATTCACCCCTCCACTTT.